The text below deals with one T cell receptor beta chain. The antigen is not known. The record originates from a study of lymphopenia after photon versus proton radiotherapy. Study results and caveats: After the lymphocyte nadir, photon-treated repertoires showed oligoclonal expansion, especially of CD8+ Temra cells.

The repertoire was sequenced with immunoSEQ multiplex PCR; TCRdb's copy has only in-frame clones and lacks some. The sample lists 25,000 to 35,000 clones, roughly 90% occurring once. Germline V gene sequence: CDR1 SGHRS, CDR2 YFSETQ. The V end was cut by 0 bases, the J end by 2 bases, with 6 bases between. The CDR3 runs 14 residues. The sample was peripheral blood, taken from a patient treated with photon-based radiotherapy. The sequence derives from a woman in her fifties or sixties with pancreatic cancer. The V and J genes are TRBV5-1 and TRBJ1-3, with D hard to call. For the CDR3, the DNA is TGCGCCAGCAGCTTGGAGGCGGCTGGAAACACCATATATTTT. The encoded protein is CASSLEAAGNTIYF.